This T cell receptor beta chain was captured in a study of regulatory T cells in long-lasting Graves disease. Study-level findings and limits: Segments TRBV28, TRBJ1-2 and TRBJ2-5 showed preferential usage in persistent disease.

Documented time point: newly diagnosed GD, antithyroid drugs for less than 3 months. From PBMCs, RNA was extracted and then used to make the TCR library. This CDR3 is built from 17 residues. V shed 5 bases and J shed 8 bases, with 25 bases lying between them. A word on this clonotype: Its matching antigen is unknown.

CDR3-region Arm-PCR and iRepertoire HTBI primers produced the TCR beta libraries. TCRdb passed the multiplex PCR reads through MiXCR, listing each CDR3 protein once. The data contain hundreds of thousands of distinct CDR3 sequences, around 15% of them seen just once; the ten biggest clones take up 15% to 20%. These data were likewise used in another study, on T cells in Graves' hyperthyroidism and ophthalmopathy. This second study says: Blood also showed most of the thyroid clonotypes that were expanded above 0.001.

This clonotype was sampled from a woman aged 25 to 45 with Graves disease. The chain is built from TRBV12-3 or TRBV12-4 and TRBJ1-3, with D tentatively TRBD1 (5 bases). The sample was peripheral blood mononuclear cells (PBMCs), taken at new diagnosis, from a patient treated with antithyroid drugs. The CDR3 region has the DNA TGTGCCAGCAGTCAACTCCATGGGACTTACGACGGTTACACCATATATTTT. Its protein product is CASSQLHGTYDGYTIYF.